The 23 T cell receptor beta chains below come from one sample, sequenced in a study of shared clonotypes between healthy human individuals. This table comes from immunoSEQ multiplex PCR, and its TCRdb copy is limited to in-frame clones, with some not included. The profile covers approximately 1.5 million clones, with 98% appearing a single time and approximately 0.45% taken by the ten largest. Input material: naive CD4+ T cells sorted from blood. As for subset: CD45RA+ positively selected. These receptors were collected from a young man in good health.

V and J are TRBV28 and TRBJ1-1; D not resolved. The CDR3 totals 13 residues. The germline V gene has CDR1 MDHEN and CDR2 SYDVKM. Deletions cut 6 bases from V and 1 base from J, with 9 bases between. The CDR3 sequence is CASRMTWNTEAFF. CDR3 sequence (DNA): TGTGCCAGCAGGATGACATGGAACACTGAAGCTTTCTTT.

Comments on this clone: At the DNA level, this CDR3 is encoded by other sequences in the same sample as well. The chain links TRBV6-1 to TRBJ2-7; 7 nucleotides line up with TRBD1. V was pared by 4 bases and J by 1 base, with 4 bases of the junction left unmatched. The CDR3 runs to 14 residues. The germline CDR1 and CDR2 sequences are MNHNS and SASEGT. Written as DNA, the CDR3 is TGTGCCAGCAGTGCCCGACAGGGTTCCTACGAGCAGTACTTC. It yields the protein CASSARQGSYEQYF.

The CDR3 DNA sequence: TGTGCCATCAGAATCGGGATCCAGTACGAGCAGTACTTC. It encodes CAIRIGIQYEQYF. This rearrangement joins TRBV10-3 to TRBJ2-7; D is perhaps TRBD2 (5 bases). The length of the CDR3 is 13 residues. Germline V gives CDR1 ENHRY, CDR2 SYGVKD. V lost 6 bases, J lost 4 bases, and 13 bases lay in between.

As DNA, the CDR3 is TGTGCCATCAGGGACAGTACTTCCTACGAGCAGTACTTC. Amino acid sequence: CAIRDSTSYEQYF. This rearrangement joins TRBV10-3 to TRBJ2-7; D perhaps matches TRBD1 (6 bases). This CDR3 has 13 residues. V dropped 6 bases and J dropped 1 base, with 10 bases sitting between them. Germline CDR1 and CDR2: ENHRY and SYGVKD.

This clone was picked up many times. The gene calls are TRBV27 and TRBJ2-7; 13 bases match TRBD2. Germline lookup yields CDR1 MNHEY and CDR2 SMNVEV (reference sequence). The CDR3 has 16 amino acids. V shed 7 bases, J shed 4 bases, and the junction held 10 bases outside the gene matches. The CDR3 DNA sequence: TGTGCCAGCACCCGAGCGGGGACTAGCGGGATGTACGAGCAGTACTTC. Protein sequence: CASTRAGTSGMYEQYF.

The rearrangement links TRBV5-8 to TRBJ2-1; TRBD2 aligns across 11 bases. CDR1 and CDR2 from the germline V gene are SGHTS and YDEGEE. CDR3 length: 18 amino acids. Trimming cost V 0 bases and J 5 bases; bases outside gene matches: 10. The CDR3 loop is CASSLATLSGRADNEQFF. CDR3 coding DNA: TGTGCCAGCAGCTTGGCAACCCTTAGCGGGAGGGCCGACAATGAGCAGTTCTTC.

The genes are TRBV18 and TRBJ2-6; D unclear. Trimming removed 2 bases at V and 0 bases at J, with 8 bases between. In germline, CDR1 is KGHSH, CDR2 LQKENI. This CDR3 contains 16 residues. CDR3 sequence reads: CASSPMVVSGANVLTF. The CDR3 DNA reads TGTGCCAGCTCACCAATGGTCGTCTCTGGGGCCAACGTCCTGACTTTC.

V usage is TRBV19 and J usage is TRBJ2-7, with 10 bases identical to TRBD2. Per the germline V gene, CDR1 is LNHDA and CDR2 is SQIVND (reference sequence). The CDR3 totals 15 residues. After removal of 3 bases from V and 2 bases from J, the junction contained 4 bases not matched to a gene. The CDR3 DNA reads as TGTGCCAGTAGTATCCGGCTAGCGGGAGCCTACGAGCAGTACTTC. Translating it yields CASSIRLAGAYEQYF.

This clone was recorded a few times. Distinct nucleotide sequences in the sample also encode this CDR3. The V gene is TRBV5-4, the J gene TRBJ2-3; TRBD1 agrees at 7 bases. Germline CDR1 SGHNT, CDR2 YYREEE (reference sequence). The J segment lost 1 base and the V segment lost 0 bases, leaving 2 bases of the junction unmatched. This CDR3 is built from 15 residues. The CDR3 nucleotides are TGTGCCAGCAGCTTGGGACAGGGAGGCACAGATACGCAGTATTTT. Translated: CASSLGQGGTDTQYF.

The gene calls are TRBV6-1 and TRBJ1-1, with TRBD1 identical over 7 bases. V shed 6 bases, J shed 3 bases, and the junction held 4 bases outside the gene matches. The germline CDR1 and CDR2 sequences are MNHNS and SASEGT. This CDR3 has 13 residues. CDR3 protein: CASRRQGDTEAFF. The CDR3 DNA is TGTGCCAGCAGACGTCAGGGGGACACTGAAGCTTTCTTT.

The rearrangement links TRBV5-7 to TRBJ2-1, with TRBD2 as a possible D gene (6 bases). TRBV5-7 is reported as an ORF; its role is uncertain. V was cut by 0 bases and J by 7 bases, with 17 bases left in between. The CDR3 is 16 amino acids. The CDR3 region is CASSLEASATWNEQFF. CDR3 nucleotide sequence: TGTGCCAGCAGCTTGGAGGCTAGCGCCACTTGGAATGAGCAGTTCTTC.

This chain uses TRBV5-4 with TRBJ2-1; D may be TRBD1 or TRBD2 (5 bases each). The CDR3 is 13 amino acids. Germline V gene data show CDR1 as SGHNT and CDR2 as YYREEE (reference sequence). Deletions cut 3 bases from V and 6 bases from J, with 10 bases between. The CDR3 nucleotides read TGTGCCAGCAGCTCGGGACGGTCCAATGAGCAGTTCTTC. Translating it yields CASSSGRSNEQFF.

The rearrangement uses TRBV30 and TRBJ1-2; D is possibly TRBD1 (6 bases). V was clipped by 4 bases and J by 8 bases, with 20 bases between them. The CDR3 sequence is 14 residues long. From germline, CDR1 is GTSNPN and CDR2 SVGIG (reference sequence). CDR3 bases: TGTGCCTGGACGGGACAACCACCCGTTACCGGCTACACCTTC. It specifies CAWTGQPPVTGYTF.

J is TRBJ2-5 and V is TRBV15; D uncertain. CDR1 is LNHNV and CDR2 is YYDKDF in the germline V gene (reference sequence). The CDR3 has 13 amino acids. Trimming removed 0 bases at V and 5 bases at J, with 7 bases between. The CDR3 coding sequence is TGTGCCACCAGCAGAGATAGTTTGGAGACCCAGTACTTC. This translates into CATSRDSLETQYF.

The V gene is TRBV19, the J gene TRBJ1-2; 7 bases are shared with TRBD1. Germline trimming cut 3 bases from V and 5 bases from J; bases unmatched to any gene: 9. The CDR3 is 15 residues long. The germline V gene encodes CDR1 LNHDA and CDR2 SQIVND (reference sequence). CDR3 region: CASSMNRDRSYGYTF. The CDR3 DNA reads as TGTGCCAGTAGTATGAACCGGGACAGATCTTATGGCTACACCTTC.

The chain recombines TRBV21-1 with TRBJ1-1. TRBV21-1 is termed a pseudogene. The CDR3 loop spans 12 amino acids. CDR3 sequence reads: CASRQGGTEAFF. In DNA, the CDR3 is TGTGCCAGCAGGCAGGGCGGGACTGAAGCTTTCTTT.

The count of this clone is one. The same CDR3 also results from other DNA sequences found in this sample. The CDR3 loop is CASSLDQMNTEAFF. The CDR3 DNA reads TGCGCCAGCAGCTTGGATCAAATGAACACTGAAGCTTTCTTT. The V and J genes are TRBV5-1 and TRBJ1-1; D is undetermined. Trimming removed 0 bases at V and 0 bases at J, with 6 bases between. This CDR3 spans 14 amino acids. Per germline, CDR1 SGHRS and CDR2 YFSETQ. Together with reference TRBV5-1 and TRBJ1-1, the CDR3 gives the full variable domain: KAGVTQTPRYLIKTRGQQVTLSCSPISGHRSVSWYQQTPGQGLQFLFEYFSETQRNKGNFPGRFSGRQFSNSRSEMNVSTLELGDSALYLCASSLDQMNTEAFFGQGTRLTVV.

This chain uses TRBV7-3 with TRBJ2-1, with D perhaps matching TRBD1 or TRBD2 (5 bases each). The length of the CDR3 is 17 residues. From germline, CDR1 is SGHTA and CDR2 FQGTGA. V lost 0 bases, J lost 5 bases, and 17 bases lay in between. This chain's CDR3 is CASSLTPPGSGNNEQFF. CDR3 bases: TGTGCCAGCAGCTTAACCCCCCCAGGGTCGGGGAACAATGAGCAGTTCTTC.

This chain connects TRBV29-1 to TRBJ2-1; 9 nucleotides align to TRBD2. Germline CDR1 SQVTM, CDR2 ANQGSEA. V was pared by 4 bases and J by 4 bases, with 8 bases of the junction left unmatched. This CDR3 has 15 residues. For the CDR3, the DNA is TGCAGCGTTGGGGGCCCTAGCGGGATATACAATGAGCAGTTCTTC. Translating it yields CSVGGPSGIYNEQFF.

The chain couples TRBV11-1 to TRBJ2-1, with D possibly being TRBD1 or TRBD2 (5 bases each). In germline, CDR1 is SGHAT, CDR2 FQDESV (reference sequence). The CDR3 has 14 residues. V was pared by 3 bases and J by 7 bases, with 13 bases between. CDR3 DNA: TGTGCCAGCAGCTTCCGGGACCTCAGGAATGAGCAGTTCTTC. It codes for CASSFRDLRNEQFF. Filled out from reference TRBV11-1 and TRBJ2-1, the complete variable domain reads EAEVAQSPRYKITEKSQAVAFWCDPISGHATLYWYRQILGQGPELLVQFQDESVVDDSQLPKDRFSAERLKGVDSTLKIQPAELGDSAMYLCASSFRDLRNEQFFGPGTRLTVL.

The V call is TRBV7-2, the J call TRBJ2-1; 9 nucleotides line up with TRBD2. The CDR3 contains 16 residues. Looked up from germline, CDR1 is SGHTA and CDR2 is FQGNSA. V lost 5 bases to trimming and J lost 6 bases; unmatched junction nucleotides: 11. CDR3 region: CASSPTGTSSSNEQFF. DNA of the CDR3: TGTGCCAGCAGCCCCACCGGGACTAGCTCAAGCAATGAGCAGTTCTTC.

The chain recombines TRBV14 with TRBJ2-3, with D possibly matching TRBD2 (6 bases). V was shortened by 4 bases and J by 2 bases, with 13 bases between the two germline ends. The CDR3 is 15 amino acids. Germline V gene sequence: CDR1 SGHDN, CDR2 FVKESK. The CDR3 DNA sequence: TGTGCCAGCAGCCTCCGGGACTTCGACACAGATACGCAGTATTTT. Translating gives CASSLRDFDTDTQYF.

This chain uses TRBV19 with TRBJ1-1; 7 bases align to TRBD1. V was pared by 0 bases and J by 1 base, with 5 bases of the junction left unmatched. This CDR3 spans 16 amino acids. CDR1 LNHDA and CDR2 SQIVND come from the germline V gene (reference sequence). This CDR3 reads CASSIDTRGKNTEAFF. CDR3 sequence (DNA): TGTGCCAGTAGTATAGACACCAGGGGGAAGAACACTGAAGCTTTCTTT.